These 30 T cell receptor beta chains came from one sample sequenced in a study of graft-versus-host responses after intestinal transplantation. Their recognized antigens are unknown. Some clones are missing from TCRdb's copy, which holds only in-frame ones; the method was immunoSEQ multiplex PCR. This sample has roughly 130,000 clones; roughly 91% occur once, and the top ten carry 0.19%. Sequencing used unstimulated CD4+ T cells sorted from spleen or lymph node cells, obtained before intestinal transplant. The receptors stem from a human donor who received an intestinal transplant.

This clone turned up a few times. The CDR3 bases are TGCGCCAGCAGCTTACGGCGGGCGGGGGAGCAGTTCTTC. Amino acid sequence: CASSLRRAGEQFF. The V gene is TRBV5-1, the J gene TRBJ2-1; TRBD2 might be the D (6 bases). The CDR3 consists of 13 residues. V shed 2 bases and J shed 10 bases, with 13 bases lying between them. Germline CDR1 is SGHRS and CDR2 is YFSETQ.

The V gene is TRBV11-1, the J gene TRBJ2-7; D gene ambiguous. V was cut by 3 bases and J by 4 bases, with 13 bases left in between. This CDR3 is built from 14 residues. Germline loops: CDR1 SGHAT, CDR2 FQDESV (reference sequence). CDR3 region: CASSFPGLEYEQYF. The CDR3 DNA reads TGTGCCAGCAGCTTCCCGGGCCTCGAGTACGAGCAGTACTTC.

The chain joins TRBV30 to TRBJ2-3; 7 positions agree with TRBD2. V lost 4 bases and J lost 1; bases outside the gene matches: 11. The CDR3 is made up of 16 amino acids. Germline CDR1 is GTSNPN and CDR2 is SVGIG (reference sequence). CDR3 amino acids: CAWTQGGDGRTDTQYF. The CDR3 DNA is TGTGCCTGGACCCAGGGAGGGGACGGACGCACAGATACGCAGTATTTT.

The rearrangement links TRBV5-6 to TRBJ2-6; either TRBD1 or TRBD2 may supply D (5 bases each). V lost 0 bases to trimming and J lost 2 bases, with 6 bases between them. CDR1 and CDR2 from the germline V gene are SGHDT and YYEEEE. CDR3 length: 15 amino acids. The CDR3 loop is CASSLVGAGANVLTF. The CDR3, as DNA: TGTGCCAGCAGCTTGGTGGGGGCTGGGGCCAACGTCCTGACTTTC.

The V call is TRBV28, the J call TRBJ2-3, with 9 bases aligning to TRBD1. CDR3 length: 13 residues. Germline CDR1 MDHEN, CDR2 SYDVKM. J lost 4 bases, V lost 8 bases, and 4 bases had no gene match. The CDR3 loop reads CASGQGWADTQYF. CDR3 DNA sequence: TGTGCCAGCGGACAGGGGTGGGCAGATACGCAGTATTTT.

The rearrangement links TRBV30 to TRBJ1-1; D call uncertain. The CDR3 is 14 residues long. The ends were cut back, 2 bases at V and 1 base at J, with 11 bases in the middle. The germline CDR1 and CDR2 sequences are GTSNPN and SVGIG (reference sequence). The CDR3 bases are TGTGCCTGGAGTCCTGGACTGGGGAACACTGAAGCTTTCTTT. Amino acids: CAWSPGLGNTEAFF.

Of note for this clone: The sample contains more than one DNA sequence encoding this CDR3. The chain employs TRBV5-1 and TRBJ2-5; the match to TRBD2 covers 9 bases. From germline, CDR1 is SGHRS and CDR2 YFSETQ. V trimming: 4 bases; J trimming: 0 bases; junction bases outside the gene matches: 13. The CDR3 is made up of 18 amino acids. CDR3 in DNA: TGCGCCAGCAGCCGTGGGTCTAGCGGGATGGTCTACCAAGAGACCCAGTACTTC. Translated, it gives CASSRGSSGMVYQETQYF. The full variable domain, with the rest looked up from reference TRBV5-1 and TRBJ2-5, is KAGVTQTPRYLIKTRGQQVTLSCSPISGHRSVSWYQQTPGQGLQFLFEYFSETQRNKGNFPGRFSGRQFSNSRSEMNVSTLELGDSALYLCASSRGSSGMVYQETQYFGPGTRLLVL.

The chain is built from TRBV5-1 and TRBJ2-7, with no clear D. The V end lost 0 bases, the J end lost 0 bases, and 7 bases lay between the germline ends. The CDR3 runs to 14 residues. In germline, CDR1 is SGHRS, CDR2 YFSETQ. CDR3 sequence: CASSLEPNSYEQYF. CDR3 DNA sequence: TGCGCCAGCAGCTTGGAACCGAACTCCTACGAGCAGTACTTC.

The chain couples TRBV27 to TRBJ2-5, with D perhaps TRBD1 (6 bases). The V gene lost 5 bases and the J gene lost 5 bases, with 12 bases spanning the gap. Germline assignment: CDR1 MNHEY and CDR2 SMNVEV (reference sequence). The CDR3 extends over 13 amino acids. CDR3 bases: TGTGCCAGCAGTAAACGGACAGTGGAGACCCAGTACTTC. This encodes CASSKRTVETQYF.

The genes are TRBV19 and TRBJ1-4; 7 bases match TRBD1. The trim removed 5 bases at V and 2 bases at J, leaving 8 bases unmatched. The CDR3 has 16 residues. Looked up from germline, CDR1 is LNHDA and CDR2 is SQIVND (reference sequence). In nucleotides, the CDR3 is TGTGCCAGTAGTGGTGGGACAGCTTTTACTAATGAAAAACTGTTTTTT. It is translated as CASSGGTAFTNEKLFF.

In the case of this clone: At the DNA level, this CDR3 is encoded by other sequences in the same sample as well. The chain has TRBV9 and TRBJ2-7, with 8 bases aligning to TRBD2. The V gene's germline CDR1 is SGDLS and CDR2 YYNGEE. The trim removed 2 bases at V and 6 bases at J, leaving 1 base unmatched. This CDR3 region has 12 residues. The CDR3 reads CASSVGLGEQYF. CDR3 DNA sequence: TGTGCCAGCAGCGTGGGACTAGGCGAGCAGTACTTC. Variable domain in full (rest from reference TRBV9 and TRBJ2-7): DSGVTQTPKHLITATGQRVTLRCSPRSGDLSVYWYQQSLDQGLQFLIQYYNGEERAKGNILERFSAQQFPDLHSELNLSSLELGDSALYFCASSVGLGEQYFGPGTRLTVT.

The chain employs TRBV7-2 and TRBJ2-7, with 9 bases identical to TRBD2. CDR3 length equals 16 residues. Germline V gives CDR1 SGHTA, CDR2 FQGNSA. The V gene end was trimmed by 1 base and the J gene end by 4 bases; junction bases not matched to a gene: 8. Written as DNA, the CDR3 is TGTGCCAGCAGCTTAGTGGGCGGGAGGGATCGATACGAGCAGTACTTC. Residues: CASSLVGGRDRYEQYF.

The chain joins TRBV6-5 to TRBJ2-7, with a weak D call TRBD2 (6 bases). The CDR3 sequence is 15 residues long. Trimming took off 4 bases at V and 3 bases at J, with 16 bases between the two ends. Germline CDR1 reads MNHEY; CDR2 reads SVGAGI. CDR3 DNA sequence: TGTGCCAGCAGTTCGGGTTGGGGACTTCTCTACGAGCAGTACTTC. Its translation is CASSSGWGLLYEQYF.

The chain carries TRBV7-8 and TRBJ2-1; 8 bases align to TRBD2. Trimming took 4 bases from V and 5 from J; bases not matched to a gene: 10. Looked up from germline, CDR1 is SGHVS and CDR2 is FQNEAQ. The CDR3 runs 16 residues. CDR3 amino acids: CASSSPGGVTHNEQFF. CDR3 bases: TGTGCCAGCAGCTCCCCCGGGGGGGTGACACACAATGAGCAGTTCTTC.

The chain employs TRBV9 and TRBJ2-1, with 7 bases matching TRBD1. The CDR3 length is 15 residues. V dropped 4 bases and J dropped 4; count of bases not matched to a gene: 8. Germline V gene sequence: CDR1 SGDLS, CDR2 YYNGEE. This CDR3 reads CASSIRDSPYNEQFF. The CDR3 DNA follows: TGTGCCAGCAGCATTCGGGACAGCCCTTACAATGAGCAGTTCTTC. Full variable domain (outside the CDR3, taken from reference TRBV9 and TRBJ2-1): DSGVTQTPKHLITATGQRVTLRCSPRSGDLSVYWYQQSLDQGLQFLIQYYNGEERAKGNILERFSAQQFPDLHSELNLSSLELGDSALYFCASSIRDSPYNEQFFGPGTRLTVL.

The chain combines TRBV27 with TRBJ1-5; a possible D gene is TRBD1 (6 bases). V was pared by 2 bases and J by 2 bases, with 10 bases between. CDR1 is MNHEY, CDR2 SMNVEV, per germline (reference sequence). The length of the CDR3 is 15 residues. CDR3 residues: CASSLAGGGNQPQHF. Here the CDR3 DNA reads TGTGCCAGCAGTTTAGCCGGGGGCGGCAATCAGCCCCAGCATTTT.

The chain uses TRBV7-9 and TRBJ1-1, with D maybe TRBD1 (6 bases). The CDR3 sequence is 15 residues long. CDR1 and CDR2 from the germline V gene are SEHNR and FQNEAQ (reference sequence). V lost 5 bases, J lost 0 bases, and 13 bases lay in between. CDR3 nucleotide sequence: TGTGCCAGCAGCCCCTTGACAGGAGTGAACACTGAAGCTTTCTTT. Its protein is CASSPLTGVNTEAFF.

This chain connects TRBV2 to TRBJ1-3, with unresolved D. Germline CDR1 SNHLY, CDR2 FYNNEI. Trimming removed 11 bases from V and 1 base from J, with 12 bases in between. This CDR3 spans 13 amino acids. The CDR3 region is CALDAVSGNTIYF. The CDR3 DNA reads as TGTGCCCTAGACGCAGTATCTGGAAACACCATATATTTT.

J is TRBJ1-2 and V is TRBV6-1; TRBD1 matches 9 bases. The CDR3 sequence is 15 residues long. J was trimmed by 4 bases and V by 4 bases; bases with no gene match: 7. Germline loops: CDR1 MNHNS, CDR2 SASEGT. Written as DNA, the CDR3 is TGTGCCAGCAGTGGATCCGGGACAGGGATCTATGGCTACACCTTC. It yields the protein CASSGSGTGIYGYTF.

The V gene is TRBV7-2, the J gene TRBJ2-5; D tentatively reads TRBD1 or TRBD2 (5 bases each). CDR3 length equals 13 residues. Germline V lookup: CDR1 SGHTA, CDR2 FQGNSA. The germline V and J ends were trimmed by 1 base and 7 bases, with 10 bases remaining between them. The DNA of the CDR3 is TGTGCCAGCAGCTTAGGGGGGATCCGGACCCAGTACTTC. Protein sequence: CASSLGGIRTQYF. The full variable domain, completed using reference TRBV7-2 and TRBJ2-5, is GAGVSQSPSNKVTEKGKDVELRCDPISGHTALYWYRQSLGQGLEFLIYFQGNSAPDKSGLPSDRFSAERTGGSVSTLTIQRTQQEDSAVYLCASSLGGIRTQYFGPGTRLLVL.

For the CDR3, the DNA is TGTGCCAGCAGGAGACAGGGTTCGAATGAGCAGTTCTTC. Amino acids: CASRRQGSNEQFF. This chain connects TRBV6-1 to TRBJ2-1; 7 nucleotides agree with TRBD1. The CDR3 sequence is 13 residues long. In germline, CDR1 is MNHNS, CDR2 SASEGT. Trimming removed 6 bases from V and 7 bases from J; junction bases left unmatched: 6.

In DNA form, the CDR3 reads TGTGCCAGCAGCTCACTCACACCGGGCTCAAGCTCCTACGAGCAGTACTTC. Translation: CASSSLTPGSSSYEQYF. V usage is TRBV7-8 and J usage is TRBJ2-7; D is unresolved. The CDR3 length is 17 residues. Germline V gives CDR1 SGHVS, CDR2 FQNEAQ. V was shortened by 4 bases and J by 0 bases, with 19 bases between the two germline ends.

The V gene is TRBV7-9, the J gene TRBJ2-1, with 12 bases lining up with TRBD1. CDR1 SEHNR and CDR2 FQNEAQ come from the germline V gene (reference sequence). This CDR3 contains 16 residues. V trimming: 1 base; J trimming: 2 bases; junction bases outside the gene matches: 0. CDR3 DNA sequence: TGTGCCAGCAGCTTAGGGGACAGGGGGCCCTACAATGAGCAGTTCTTC. Translated: CASSLGDRGPYNEQFF.

The chain employs TRBV11-2 and TRBJ2-7; D perhaps matches TRBD2 (6 bases). Per germline, CDR1 SGHAT and CDR2 FQNNGV. Deletions cut 1 base from V and 9 bases from J, with 16 bases between. The CDR3 extends over 14 amino acids. CDR3 nucleotide sequence: TGTGCCAGCAGCTTAGTAGGCGGGACTCCAAGGCAGTACTTC. This sequence encodes CASSLVGGTPRQYF.

The chain uses TRBV28 and TRBJ1-1; D gene ambiguous. V lost 5 bases and J lost 11, with 27 bases in between. The CDR3 covers 16 residues. Germline loops: CDR1 MDHEN, CDR2 SYDVKM. The CDR3 loop reads CASSPRPEWTRREAFF. CDR3 nucleotides: TGTGCCAGCAGTCCGCGACCGGAGTGGACGCGTCGGGAGGCTTTCTTT.

This rearrangement joins TRBV19 to TRBJ2-2, with D maybe TRBD2 (6 bases). The CDR3 runs to 14 residues. The germline V gene encodes CDR1 LNHDA and CDR2 SQIVND (reference sequence). The V and J ends lost 5 bases and 5 bases respectively, with 12 bases between them. The CDR3 nucleotides are TGTGCCAGTAGTTCTATCGGGAGTACCGGGGAGCTGTTTTTT. Amino acids: CASSSIGSTGELFF.

This rearrangement joins TRBV11-3 to TRBJ2-2, with 12 positions matching TRBD1. From germline, CDR1 is SGHNT and CDR2 YENEEA. The length of the CDR3 is 15 residues. J lost 7 bases, V lost 5 bases, and 5 bases had no gene match. In nucleotides, the CDR3 is TGTGCCAGCAGCCAGGGACAGGGGGCTGGCGGGGAGCTGTTTTTT. It is translated as CASSQGQGAGGELFF. Looking up the rest from reference TRBV11-3 and TRBJ2-2 gives the full variable domain: EAGVVQSPRYKIIEKKQPVAFWCNPISGHNTLYWYLQNLGQGPELLIRYENEEAVDDSQLPKDRFSAERLKGVDSTLKIQPAELGDSAVYLCASSQGQGAGGELFFGEGSRLTVL.

The chain joins TRBV9 to TRBJ2-1; no clear D gene. CDR1 is SGDLS and CDR2 is YYNGEE in the germline V gene. The CDR3 is 16 residues long. V was cut by 1 base and J by 2 bases, with 13 bases left in between. The CDR3 region is CASSVHARITYNEQFF. The CDR3 DNA is TGTGCCAGCAGCGTACATGCGAGAATCACCTACAATGAGCAGTTCTTC.

The chain links TRBV5-1 to TRBJ2-1, with 15 bases aligning to TRBD2. V was clipped by 5 bases and J by 10 bases; unmatched bases: 13. CDR3 size: 17 residues. Germline V CDR1 and CDR2: SGHRS, YFSETQ. The CDR3 is CASRFHGLAGGPVEQFF. CDR3 DNA: TGCGCCAGCAGATTCCACGGACTAGCGGGAGGGCCGGTCGAGCAGTTCTTC.

This rearrangement joins TRBV6-5 to TRBJ1-5; a weak D match, TRBD1 (5 bases). Germline CDR1 and CDR2: MNHEY and SVGAGI. The length of the CDR3 is 15 residues. Trimming took off 10 bases at V and 2 bases at J, with 18 bases between the two ends. The DNA of the CDR3 is TGTGCCACCCCGAACGGGACCCTGGGCAATCAGCCCCAGCATTTT. Protein product: CATPNGTLGNQPQHF.